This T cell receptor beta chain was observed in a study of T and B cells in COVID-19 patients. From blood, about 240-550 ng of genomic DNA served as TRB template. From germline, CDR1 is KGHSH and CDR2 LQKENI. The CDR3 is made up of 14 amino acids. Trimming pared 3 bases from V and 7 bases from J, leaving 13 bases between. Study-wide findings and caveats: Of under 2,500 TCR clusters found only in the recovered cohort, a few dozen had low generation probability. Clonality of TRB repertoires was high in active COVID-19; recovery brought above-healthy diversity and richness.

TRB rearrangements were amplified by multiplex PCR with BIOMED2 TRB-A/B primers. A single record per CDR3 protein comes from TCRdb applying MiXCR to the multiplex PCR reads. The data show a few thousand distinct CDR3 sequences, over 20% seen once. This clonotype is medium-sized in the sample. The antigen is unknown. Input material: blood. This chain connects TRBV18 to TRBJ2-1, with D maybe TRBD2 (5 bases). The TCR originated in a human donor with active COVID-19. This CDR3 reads CASSPVRTGNEQFF. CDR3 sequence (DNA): TGTGCCAGCTCACCGGTGCGGACTGGGAATGAGCAGTTCTTC.